This T cell receptor (beta chain) came from a study of OX40 agonist ivuxolimab in advanced cancers. As for the study in general: The drug used for patients, ivuxolimab, was an agonistic anti-OX40 (CD134) antibody. Cohort: approximately 83% men, mean age around 55, aged roughly 20 to 79. Points from the study as a whole: Expanded clones were, on average, more numerous among CD8+ T cells than CD4+. By week 6 at 0.1 to 3.0 mg/kg, blood CD4+ and CD8+ T cells had expanded clonally.

For this clone: Its cognate antigen is unknown.

Method: immunoSEQ multiplex PCR; TCRdb's copy keeps in-frame clones and lacks some. The table has 65,000 to 70,000 clones, 75% to 85% seen once. This clonotype originated in an adult with an advanced solid tumor such as melanoma, head and neck, liver or kidney cancer. The sample consisted of CD4+ or CD8+ T cells sorted from blood, taken in a trial of the OX40 agonist ivuxolimab.

CDR3 sequence: CASSLVGETQYF. The CDR3 DNA reads TGTGCCAGCAGCTTGGTCGGAGAGACCCAGTACTTC. V and J are TRBV5-6 and TRBJ2-5; no reliable D call. The CDR3 contains 12 residues. Per germline, CDR1 SGHDT and CDR2 YYEEEE. V shed 0 bases and J shed 4 bases, with 4 bases lying between them.